This entry describes one T cell receptor beta chain. This sample stems from a study of OX40 agonist ivuxolimab in advanced cancers. Study-level information: Every 2 weeks, ivuxolimab was infused into the patients intravenously at between 0.01 and 10 mg/kg. Hepatocellular carcinoma, melanoma, renal cell or head and neck cancer was diagnosed in the dose-escalation patients.

Some clones are missing from TCRdb's copy, which holds only in-frame ones; the method was immunoSEQ multiplex PCR. The table shows around 73,000 clones, with 90% occurring only once. Systemic immunosuppression or autoimmune disease history was grounds to exclude patients. The input for sequencing was CD4+ or CD8+ T cells sorted from blood, taken in a trial of the OX40 agonist ivuxolimab. This sequence was found in an adult with an advanced solid tumor such as melanoma, head and neck, liver or kidney cancer.

The CDR3 DNA sequence: TGTGCCAGCAGGTCACAGGAACCTGGGGCCAACGTCCTGACTTTC. Its translation: CASRSQEPGANVLTF. V gene TRBV2 combines with J gene TRBJ2-6; the D gene is possibly TRBD1 (5 bases). Germline V CDR1 and CDR2: SNHLY, FYNNEI. This CDR3 region has 15 residues. Trimming removed 6 bases from V and 2 bases from J, with 11 bases in between.